This entry is about one T cell receptor (beta chain). What it binds is unknown. The data originate from a study of T-cell memory formation after mild COVID-19. Broader study findings: Pre-infection memory carried some responding clones, suggesting that cross-reactive memory joined. CM and EM subsets held most contracting CD4+ clones; EMRA held CD8+ ones.

Trimming removed 6 bases at V and 3 bases at J, with 12 bases between. The CDR3 has 13 amino acids. Employing constant-segment primers, 5'RACE generated TCR alpha and TCR beta cDNA libraries bearing sample barcodes and UMIs. TCRdb passed the 5' RACE reads through MiXCR, listing each CDR3 protein once. The top ten clones hold around 12% of a sample with about 160,000 distinct CDR3 sequences, around 30% of them seen once. The V call is TRBV12-3 or TRBV12-4, the J call TRBJ2-7; TRBD2 might be the D (6 bases). The receptor comes from an adult woman who had mild COVID-19 (a few samples of this study predate the infection). Cell type and time point are not known. The specimen was PBMCs or a T cell subset sorted from them (not recorded which). The CDR3: CASRGDSHYEQYF. The CDR3, as DNA: TGTGCCAGCAGGGGGGACTCACACTACGAGCAGTACTTC.